This T cell receptor (beta chain) stems from a study of CD8 T cells in Susac syndrome. This CDR3 spans 14 amino acids. Germline V gene lookup returns CDR1 LGHDT and CDR2 YNNKEL (reference sequence). V was clipped by 0 bases and J by 3 bases, with 8 bases between them. Random hexamers were used to reverse transcribe roughly 0.5 to 1 ug of RNA. TCRdb recomputed calls from the immunoSEQ multiplex PCR reads with MiXCR, one row per CDR3 protein. The sample holds under 200,000 distinct CDR3 sequences, 85% to 95% seen once. This chain links TRBV3-1 with TRBJ2-5; D may be TRBD1 (5 bases). The TCR originated in a human donor with multiple sclerosis. The sample taken for sequencing was CD8+ T cells from PBMCs. CDR3 bases: TGTGCCAGCAGCCAAGATCCCAGGGAAGAGACCCAGTACTTC. Translating it yields CASSQDPREETQYF.